This T cell receptor (beta chain) was profiled in a study of cytomegalovirus exposure and HLA in healthy donors. Researchers ran the PCR with 60 Vbeta and 13 Jbeta primers. The repertoire was sequenced with immunoSEQ multiplex PCR; TCRdb's copy has only in-frame clones and lacks some. This sample has some 44,000 clones, with roughly 90% found just once. Each donor was healthy, and each was a bone marrow donor. This CDR3 is 15 amino acids long. Germline V gives CDR1 MNHEY, CDR2 SMNVEV (reference sequence). The V segment lost 5 bases and the J segment 10 bases; nucleotides outside the gene matches: 11. Sequencing was performed on PBMCs. The rearrangement joins TRBV27 to TRBJ2-1; 10 bases agree with TRBD2. The source is a woman aged 40 to 50 in good health and CMV-seropositive. CDR3 loop: CASSVPSGGNLEQFF. DNA for the CDR3: TGTGCCAGCAGTGTCCCTAGCGGGGGAAACCTCGAGCAGTTCTTC.